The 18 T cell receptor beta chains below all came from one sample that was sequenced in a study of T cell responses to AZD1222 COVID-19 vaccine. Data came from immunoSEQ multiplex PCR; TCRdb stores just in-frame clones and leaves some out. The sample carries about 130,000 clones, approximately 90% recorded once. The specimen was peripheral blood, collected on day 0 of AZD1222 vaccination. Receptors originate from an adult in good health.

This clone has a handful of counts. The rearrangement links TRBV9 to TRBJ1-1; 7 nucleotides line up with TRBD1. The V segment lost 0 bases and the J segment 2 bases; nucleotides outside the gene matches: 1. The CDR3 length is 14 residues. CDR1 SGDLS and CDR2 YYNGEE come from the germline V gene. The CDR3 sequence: CASSVGQGNTEAFF. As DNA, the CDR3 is TGTGCCAGCAGCGTAGGACAGGGTAACACTGAAGCTTTCTTT.

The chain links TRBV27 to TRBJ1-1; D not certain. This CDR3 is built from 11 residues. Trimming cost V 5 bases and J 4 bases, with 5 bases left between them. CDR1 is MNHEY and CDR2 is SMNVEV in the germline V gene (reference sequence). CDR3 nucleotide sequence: TGTGCCAGCAGTCATGGCACTGAAGCTTTCTTT. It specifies CASSHGTEAFF.

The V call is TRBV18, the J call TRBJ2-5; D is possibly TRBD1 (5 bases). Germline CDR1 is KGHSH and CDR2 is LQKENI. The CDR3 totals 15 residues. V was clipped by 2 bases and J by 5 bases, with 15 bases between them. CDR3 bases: TGTGCCAGCTCACCAGGGGCCCCCCTCGCGGAGACCCAGTACTTC. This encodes CASSPGAPLAETQYF. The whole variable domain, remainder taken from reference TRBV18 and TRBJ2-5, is NAGVMQNPRHLVRRRGQEARLRCSPMKGHSHVYWYRQLPEEGLKFMVYLQKENIIDESGMPKERFSAEFPKEGPSILRIQQVVRGDSAAYFCASSPGAPLAETQYFGPGTRLLVL.

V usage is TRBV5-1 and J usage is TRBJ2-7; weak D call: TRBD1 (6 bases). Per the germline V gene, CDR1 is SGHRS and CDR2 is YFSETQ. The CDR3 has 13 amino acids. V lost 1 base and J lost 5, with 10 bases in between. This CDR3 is CASSLTGPDEQYF. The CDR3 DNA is TGCGCCAGCAGCTTGACAGGGCCGGACGAGCAGTACTTC. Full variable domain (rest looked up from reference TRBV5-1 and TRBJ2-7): KAGVTQTPRYLIKTRGQQVTLSCSPISGHRSVSWYQQTPGQGLQFLFEYFSETQRNKGNFPGRFSGRQFSNSRSEMNVSTLELGDSALYLCASSLTGPDEQYFGPGTRLTVT.

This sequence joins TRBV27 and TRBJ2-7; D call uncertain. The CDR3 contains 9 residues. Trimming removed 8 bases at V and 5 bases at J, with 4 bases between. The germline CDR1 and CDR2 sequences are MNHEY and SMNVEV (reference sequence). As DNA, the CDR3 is TGTGCCAGCTACCACGAGCAGTACTTC. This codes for CASYHEQYF.

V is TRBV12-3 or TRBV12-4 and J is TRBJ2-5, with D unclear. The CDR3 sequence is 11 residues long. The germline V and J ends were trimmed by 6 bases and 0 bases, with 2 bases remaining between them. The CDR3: CASRYQETQYF. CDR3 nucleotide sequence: TGTGCCAGCAGGTACCAAGAGACCCAGTACTTC.

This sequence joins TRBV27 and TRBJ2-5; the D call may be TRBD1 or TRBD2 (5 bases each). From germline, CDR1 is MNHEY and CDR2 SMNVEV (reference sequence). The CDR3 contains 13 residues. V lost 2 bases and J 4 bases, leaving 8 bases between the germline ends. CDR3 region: CASSLPGAETQYF. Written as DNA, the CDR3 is TGTGCCAGCAGTTTACCCGGGGCAGAGACCCAGTACTTC.

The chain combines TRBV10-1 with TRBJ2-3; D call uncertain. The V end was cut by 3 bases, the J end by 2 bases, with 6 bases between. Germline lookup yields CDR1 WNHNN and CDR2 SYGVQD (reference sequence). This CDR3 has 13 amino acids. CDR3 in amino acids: CASSDAVTDTQYF. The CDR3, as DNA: TGCGCCAGCAGTGATGCGGTCACAGATACGCAGTATTTT.

CDR3 sequence: CASSDRTGGGSPLHF. DNA for the CDR3: TGTGCCAGCAGTGATCGGACAGGGGGAGGTTCACCCCTCCACTTT. The chain couples TRBV6-2 or TRBV6-3 to TRBJ1-6; 10 nucleotides agree with TRBD1. The V gene end was trimmed by 5 bases and the J gene end by 9 bases; junction bases not matched to a gene: 7. CDR1 MNHEY and CDR2 SVGEGT come from the germline V gene. The CDR3 is 15 amino acids.

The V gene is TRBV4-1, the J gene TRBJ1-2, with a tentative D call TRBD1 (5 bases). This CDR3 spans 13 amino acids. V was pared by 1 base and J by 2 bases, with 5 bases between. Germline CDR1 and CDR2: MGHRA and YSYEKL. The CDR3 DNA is TGCGCCAGCAGCCAAGGGGGGAACTATGGCTACACCTTC. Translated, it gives CASSQGGNYGYTF.

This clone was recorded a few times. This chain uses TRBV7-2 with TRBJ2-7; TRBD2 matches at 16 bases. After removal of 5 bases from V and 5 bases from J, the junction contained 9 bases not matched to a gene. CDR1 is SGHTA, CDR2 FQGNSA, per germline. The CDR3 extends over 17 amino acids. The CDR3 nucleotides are TGTGCCAGCAGCCAGGGACTAGCGGGAGGGCCGAAGAACGAGCAGTACTTC. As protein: CASSQGLAGGPKNEQYF.

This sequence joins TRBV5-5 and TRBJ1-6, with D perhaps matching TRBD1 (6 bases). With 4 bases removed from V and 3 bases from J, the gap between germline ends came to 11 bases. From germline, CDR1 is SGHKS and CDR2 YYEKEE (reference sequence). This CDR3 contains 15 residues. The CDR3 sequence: CASSPQGVYNSPLHF. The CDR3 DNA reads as TGTGCCAGCAGCCCACAGGGTGTCTATAATTCACCCCTCCACTTT.

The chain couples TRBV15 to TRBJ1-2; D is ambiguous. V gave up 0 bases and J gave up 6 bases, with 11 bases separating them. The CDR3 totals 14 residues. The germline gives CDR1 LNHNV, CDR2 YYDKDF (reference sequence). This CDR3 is CATSREASDHGYTF. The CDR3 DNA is TGTGCCACCAGCAGAGAGGCGTCTGACCATGGCTACACCTTC. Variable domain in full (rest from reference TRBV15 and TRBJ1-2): DAMVIQNPRYQVTQFGKPVTLSCSQTLNHNVMYWYQQKSSQAPKLLFHYYDKDFNNEADTPDNFQSRRPNTSFCFLDIRSPGLGDTAMYLCATSREASDHGYTFGSGTRLTVV.

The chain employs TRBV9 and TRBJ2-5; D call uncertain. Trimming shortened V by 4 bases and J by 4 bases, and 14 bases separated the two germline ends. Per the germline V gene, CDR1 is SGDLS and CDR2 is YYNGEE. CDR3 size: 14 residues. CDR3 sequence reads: CASSTHHSAETQYF. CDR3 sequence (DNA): TGTGCCAGCAGCACACATCACTCCGCAGAGACCCAGTACTTC.

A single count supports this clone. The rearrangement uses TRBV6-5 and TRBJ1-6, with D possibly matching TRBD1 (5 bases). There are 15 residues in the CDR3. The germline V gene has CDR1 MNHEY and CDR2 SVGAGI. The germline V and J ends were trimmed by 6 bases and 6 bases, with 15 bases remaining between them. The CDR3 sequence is CASSLSRGGNSPLHF. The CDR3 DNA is TGTGCCAGCAGCCTAAGCCGGGGGGGTAATTCACCCCTCCACTTT.

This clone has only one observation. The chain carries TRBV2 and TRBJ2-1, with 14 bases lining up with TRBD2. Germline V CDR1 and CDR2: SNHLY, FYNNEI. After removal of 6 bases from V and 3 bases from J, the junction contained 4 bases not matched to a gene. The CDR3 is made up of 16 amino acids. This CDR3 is CASRGTSGRFYNEQFF. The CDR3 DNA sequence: TGTGCCAGCAGGGGGACTAGCGGGAGATTCTACAATGAGCAGTTCTTC.

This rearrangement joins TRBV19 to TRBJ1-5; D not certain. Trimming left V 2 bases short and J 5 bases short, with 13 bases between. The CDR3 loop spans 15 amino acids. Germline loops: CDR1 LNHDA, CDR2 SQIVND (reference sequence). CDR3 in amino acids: CASSIFGSADQPQHF. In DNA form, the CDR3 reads TGTGCCAGTAGTATATTTGGGAGCGCCGATCAGCCCCAGCATTTT.

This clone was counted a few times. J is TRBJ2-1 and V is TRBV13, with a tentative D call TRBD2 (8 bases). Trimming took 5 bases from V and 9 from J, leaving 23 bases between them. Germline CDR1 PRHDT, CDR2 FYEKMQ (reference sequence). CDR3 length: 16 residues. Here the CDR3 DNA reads TGTGCCAGCAGCGTTACAGGGGTTGCTAGCGGGTTTGAGCAGTTCTTC. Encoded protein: CASSVTGVASGFEQFF.